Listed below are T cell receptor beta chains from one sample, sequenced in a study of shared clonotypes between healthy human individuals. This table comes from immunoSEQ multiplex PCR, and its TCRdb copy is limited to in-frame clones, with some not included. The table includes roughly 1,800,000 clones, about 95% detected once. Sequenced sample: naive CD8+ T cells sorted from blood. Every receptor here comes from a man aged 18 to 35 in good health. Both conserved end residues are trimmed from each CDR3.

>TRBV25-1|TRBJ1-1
ASSLGTGAF
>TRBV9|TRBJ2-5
ASTLAGAMGETQY
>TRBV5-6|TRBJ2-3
ASSLWTSGRGSTDTQY
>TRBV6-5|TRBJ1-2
ASSSFGGGEDGYT
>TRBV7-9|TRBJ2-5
ASSFTFETQY
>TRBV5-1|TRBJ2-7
ASSSSANYEQY
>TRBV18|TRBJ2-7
ASSPPKGTGGYEQY
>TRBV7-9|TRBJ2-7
ASSPTTGPPYEQY
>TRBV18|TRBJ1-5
ASSPQGAGNQPQH
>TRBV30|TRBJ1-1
AWSLGGTEAF
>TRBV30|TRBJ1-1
AWSGIEGVTEAF
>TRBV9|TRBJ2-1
ASSDEGQTYNEQF
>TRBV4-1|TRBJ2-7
ASSLAGTSSYEQY
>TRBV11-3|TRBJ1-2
ASSLEPIPPQGPHGYT
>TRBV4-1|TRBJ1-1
ASSQVKGLPTEAF
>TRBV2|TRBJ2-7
ASSVYEQY